This T cell receptor beta chain was recorded in a study of graft-versus-host responses after intestinal transplantation (dated by TCRdb to the early 2020s). A note on the overall study: Recipients received multivisceral, liver-intestinal, or isolated intestinal transplants. After intestinal transplantation, graft-versus-host and host-versus-graft alloreactive T cell clones in the graft, circulation and bone marrow were tracked using bulk TCR-beta CDR3 sequencing. The cohort enrolled 20 to 25 intestinal transplant recipients including one retransplant, and a few patients lacking pretransplant specimens were excluded. Donor T cell macrochimerism was defined as a peak of at least 4% donor T cells among recipient peripheral blood mononuclear cells. Instead of going to the commercial service, samples from a few later patients were sequenced in-house on an Illumina MiSeq and processed with MiXCR. Every recipient was given anti-thymocyte globulin induction, followed by approximately 3 years of maintenance tacrolimus and steroids. To identify alloreactive clones, pre-transplant mixed lymphocyte reaction products were sequenced and then compared with unstimulated pre-transplant donor and recipient T cells. Broader findings and caveats from the paper: Early after transplant, peak levels of circulating GvH clones were associated with declines in HvG clones. GvH clones were detected in recipient bone marrow, and some of these GvH clones were observed earlier in ileal mucosa or blood, consistent with an intestinal mucosal origin. The conclusions were limited by the relatively low number and heterogeneity of the intestinal transplant patients. High GvH to HvG T cell clonal ratios were observed in the allografts of patients with donor T cell macrochimerism.

Judged by its sample share, this clone qualifies as medium-sized (0.01 to 0.1%). No per-base quality is available; no much larger clone lies one base away. V is pared back by 8 bases and J by 3 bases, with 16 bases lying between the germline termini. The germline V gene supplies CDR1 MNHNS and CDR2 SASEGT. The CDR3 covers 15 residues, taking in both the cysteine and the phenylalanine. Kept here is only the CDR3 DNA, which spans 45 bases and is read in frame from base 1. The sample's time point, from its label and the paper: cells obtained before transplantation from donor or recipient. In mixed lymphocyte reactions, roughly 200,000 CFSE-labeled pre-transplant responders were plated with roughly 200,000 irradiated violet-dye-labeled stimulators and cultured for around 6 days. Proliferating CD3+CD4+CFSE-low and CD3+CD8+CFSE-low responder cells were FACS-sorted on a BD Influx sorter after the mixed lymphocyte reaction.

The protocol used for the library was the immunoSEQ multiplex PCR assay. For most patients, genomic DNA was isolated with the Qiagen DNeasy Blood and Tissue Kit and sent frozen to Adaptive Biotechnologies for TCR sequencing. For most patients, genomic DNA was subjected to high-throughput TCR-beta CDR3 sequencing by Adaptive Biotechnologies. Processing in the source paper ran as follows. Adaptive's ImmunoSEQ software was the source of the TCR sequencing data for 18 patients, while three other patients were processed with MiXCR and VDJtools. CD4 versus CD8 sorting errors were corrected by removing sequences found in both subsets at a frequency ratio below 5:1. CDR3 nucleotide sequences shared between donor and recipient were removed because their origin could not be assigned. Alloreactive clones required at least 2-fold expansion over unstimulated cells and minimum CFSE-low frequency of 0.002% (template counts) or 0.001% (read counts). Mappable clones were those detected in sequenced pre-transplant spleen, lymph node, or MLR CFSE-low populations of the donor or recipient. The cumulative frequency of alloreactive clones was calculated as a percentage of all sequences, weighted by copy number. Held by TCRdb, this immuneACCESS table contains in-frame sequences only and omits some clones. Under half of the omission traces to an unresolved V gene where checked; the cause of the rest is unknown. V, J and clone size were drawn from that table, and D and trimming were deduced from the DNA. In all, the sample holds under 6,000 clones, and 27% of those were seen once. Under 30% of the sample goes to the ten largest clones.

The source of this sequence is a human patient who was an organ donor for intestinal transplantation. Sequenced here: alloreactive CD8+ T cells from a mixed lymphocyte reaction culture, sampled before transplantation. The cell subset or site label here, explained by the study, means: CFSE-low proliferating T cells sorted from approximately 6-day pre-transplant mixed lymphocyte reaction (GvH or HvG direction). Recombination connected TRBV6-1 to TRBJ2-2, and TRBD2 may be the D gene, going by 6 matching bases. The CDR3 here reads CASGGLGDYTGELFF. The DNA sequence is as follows: TGTGCCAGCGGAGGTTTAGGGGACTACACCGGGGAGCTGTTTTTT.